These 20 T cell receptor beta chains originate from one sample sequenced in a study of OX40 agonist ivuxolimab in advanced cancers. The table came from immunoSEQ multiplex PCR; TCRdb's copy has only in-frame clones and leaves some out. Of some 77,000 clones listed, just over 85% are singletons. The sample in question was CD4+ or CD8+ T cells sorted from blood, obtained in a trial of the OX40 agonist ivuxolimab. All receptors come from an adult with an advanced solid tumor such as melanoma, head and neck, liver or kidney cancer.

V usage is TRBV5-1 and J usage is TRBJ2-7; D uncertain. CDR3 size: 15 residues. V shed 0 bases and J shed 1 base, with 11 bases lying between them. Germline V gene sequence: CDR1 SGHRS, CDR2 YFSETQ. In DNA, the CDR3 is TGCGCCAGCAGCTTGGATGCAGGATCTTCCTACGAGCAGTACTTC. Translation: CASSLDAGSSYEQYF.

The rearrangement uses TRBV6-1 and TRBJ1-1; tentatively, D is TRBD1 (6 bases). Germline lookup yields CDR1 MNHNS and CDR2 SASEGT. This CDR3 region has 16 residues. Deletions cut 1 base from V and 4 bases from J, with 16 bases between. CDR3 bases: TGTGCCAGCAGTGAAGGGGGGGCTGGTGTGGGCACTGAAGCTTTCTTT. It specifies CASSEGGAGVGTEAFF.

This chain links TRBV2 with TRBJ2-3, with 9 bases identical to TRBD1. The CDR3 totals 15 residues. With V trimmed by 4 bases and J by 0 bases, 2 bases remained unmatched. Germline CDR1 and CDR2: SNHLY and FYNNEI. CDR3 bases: TGTGCCAGCAGTGGGACAGGGGCTAGCACAGATACGCAGTATTTT. It translates to CASSGTGASTDTQYF. Using reference TRBV2 and TRBJ2-3 for the parts outside the CDR3, the full variable domain is EPEVTQTPSHQVTQMGQEVILRCVPISNHLYFYWYRQILGQKVEFLVSFYNNEISEKSEIFDDQFSVERPDGSNFTLKIRSTKLEDSAMYFCASSGTGASTDTQYFGPGTRLTVL.

The chain carries TRBV6-1 and TRBJ2-4; 9 bases are a match to TRBD1. This CDR3 is 15 amino acids long. Germline assignment: CDR1 MNHNS and CDR2 SASEGT. V lost 8 bases to trimming and J lost 2 bases; unmatched junction nucleotides: 7. This CDR3 reads CASENNRGPKNIQYF. In DNA, the CDR3 is TGTGCCAGCGAGAATAACAGGGGGCCCAAAAACATTCAGTACTTC.

This clone was seen just once. V usage is TRBV10-3 and J usage is TRBJ1-6, with 9 bases matching TRBD1. Per the germline V gene, CDR1 is ENHRY and CDR2 is SYGVKD. This CDR3 contains 16 residues. J lost 8 bases, V lost 5 bases, and 10 bases had no gene match. DNA for the CDR3: TGTGCCATCAGTCAACCCCCGGGACAGGGATATTCACCCCTCCACTTT. Its translation is CAISQPPGQGYSPLHF.

The chain links TRBV7-8 to TRBJ2-1; D gene uncertain. CDR3 length: 11 residues. Germline V CDR1 and CDR2: SGHVS, FQNEAQ. The germline V and J ends were trimmed by 5 bases and 15 bases, with 14 bases remaining between them. The DNA for the CDR3 is TGTGCCAGCAGCGACGACCCCGCTGGGTTCTTC. As protein: CASSDDPAGFF.

The chain has TRBV30 and TRBJ1-1, with D unresolved. The CDR3 contains 15 residues. Germline V CDR1 and CDR2: GTSNPN, SVGIG (reference sequence). The V end lost 1 base, the J end lost 4 bases, and 16 bases lay between the germline ends. This chain's CDR3 is CAWSALQSSITEAFF. CDR3 nucleotide sequence: TGTGCCTGGAGTGCCCTACAGTCCTCCATCACTGAAGCTTTCTTT. Full variable domain (missing parts from reference TRBV30 and TRBJ1-1): SQTIHQWPATLVQPVGSPLSLECTVEGTSNPNLYWYRQAAGRGLQLLFYSVGIGQISSEVPQNLSASRPQDRQFILSSKKLLLSDSGFYLCAWSALQSSITEAFFGQGTRLTVV.

The CDR3 region is CASSEREYSNQPQHF. The CDR3 DNA is TGTGCCAGCAGTGAGAGGGAATATAGCAATCAGCCCCAGCATTTT. The chain has TRBV6-1 and TRBJ1-5; D uncertain. This CDR3 is built from 15 residues. Germline CDR1 MNHNS, CDR2 SASEGT. Trimming left V 3 bases short and J 0 bases short, with 9 bases between.

The V gene is TRBV5-4, the J gene TRBJ2-6, with 9 bases that match TRBD2. CDR1 and CDR2 from the germline V gene are SGHNT and YYREEE (reference sequence). The CDR3 has 16 residues. V was pared by 1 base and J by 4 bases, with 3 bases of the junction left unmatched. As DNA, the CDR3 is TGTGCCAGCAGCTTGAGCGGGGGGACGGGGGCCAACGTCCTGACTTTC. Its translation: CASSLSGGTGANVLTF.

This clone was observed a handful of times. The CDR3 sequence: CASSLAGYTEAFF. The CDR3 DNA reads TGTGCCAGCAGCTTGGCAGGGTACACTGAAGCTTTCTTT. The rearrangement links TRBV5-6 to TRBJ1-1, with D possibly being TRBD1 (5 bases). Trimming shortened V by 0 bases and J by 3 bases, and 6 bases separated the two germline ends. This CDR3 contains 13 residues. Per the germline V gene, CDR1 is SGHDT and CDR2 is YYEEEE.

The chain is built from TRBV4-1 and TRBJ1-1; D unresolved. The CDR3 totals 15 residues. Germline CDR1 and CDR2: MGHRA and YSYEKL. Trimming pared 1 base from V and 1 base from J, leaving 10 bases between. This chain's CDR3 is CASSQGWAENTEAFF. CDR3 DNA sequence: TGCGCCAGCAGCCAAGGGTGGGCAGAGAACACTGAAGCTTTCTTT.

CDR3 sequence: CASSPKPGGTQYF. CDR3 nucleotides: TGTGCCAGCAGCCCCAAACCGGGGGGGACCCAGTACTTC. The rearrangement uses TRBV7-3 and TRBJ2-5; TRBD2 matches 7 bases. This CDR3 contains 13 residues. V trimming: 5 bases; J trimming: 7 bases; junction bases outside the gene matches: 7. The V gene's germline CDR1 is SGHTA and CDR2 FQGTGA.

This sequence joins TRBV5-1 and TRBJ2-7, with 12 positions matching TRBD1. The ends lost 4 bases at V and 6 bases at J; junction bases unmatched: 8. The germline CDR1 and CDR2 sequences are SGHRS and YFSETQ. The CDR3 length is 15 residues. In nucleotides, the CDR3 is TGCGCCAGCAGCCCGGACCGGGACAGGGGGCTCGAGCAGTACTTC. Amino acids: CASSPDRDRGLEQYF.

The chain uses TRBV28 and TRBJ1-5; TRBD1 might be the D (6 bases). The CDR3 extends over 17 amino acids. V was shortened by 6 bases and J by 0 bases, with 18 bases between the two germline ends. The V gene's germline CDR1 is MDHEN and CDR2 SYDVKM. The CDR3 bases are TGTGCCAGCAGGTTAACGGGGGCCAGGGATAGCAATCAGCCCCAGCATTTT. It encodes CASRLTGARDSNQPQHF.

The genes are TRBV28 and TRBJ1-5, with D maybe TRBD1 (6 bases). The V end was cut by 5 bases, the J end by 3 bases, with 14 bases between. There are 15 residues in the CDR3. The germline gives CDR1 MDHEN, CDR2 SYDVKM. The CDR3 here is CASSPIGTLNQPQHF. The CDR3 bases are TGTGCCAGCAGTCCGATCGGGACACTCAATCAGCCCCAGCATTTT.

V usage is TRBV4-1 and J usage is TRBJ2-1; 7 bases are a match to TRBD2. V lost 0 bases to trimming and J lost 0 bases; unmatched junction nucleotides: 5. Germline V CDR1 and CDR2: MGHRA, YSYEKL. This CDR3 contains 17 residues. The CDR3 region has the DNA TGCGCCAGCAGCCAAGATCGCGGGGGAAGCTCCTACAATGAGCAGTTCTTC. This translates into CASSQDRGGSSYNEQFF.

This chain uses TRBV5-6 with TRBJ2-2; 7 bases match TRBD2. The germline CDR1 and CDR2 sequences are SGHDT and YYEEEE. The length of the CDR3 is 15 residues. Unmatched junction bases numbered 1, after V lost 2 bases and J lost 0 bases. The CDR3, as DNA: TGTGCCAGCAGCTTAGCGGGAACGAACACCGGGGAGCTGTTTTTT. This sequence encodes CASSLAGTNTGELFF.

The chain links TRBV11-2 to TRBJ1-3; the match to TRBD1 covers 9 bases. J was trimmed by 0 bases and V by 5 bases; bases with no gene match: 11. This CDR3 spans 18 amino acids. Per the germline V gene, CDR1 is SGHAT and CDR2 is FQNNGV. The CDR3, as DNA: TGTGCCAGCAGCCGGCGACAGGGGGGAAGGGCCTCTGGAAACACCATATATTTT. Protein: CASSRRQGGRASGNTIYF.

The chain carries TRBV18 and TRBJ1-2, with 10 bases that match TRBD1. J was trimmed by 7 bases and V by 4 bases; bases with no gene match: 6. CDR1 is KGHSH and CDR2 is LQKENI in the germline V gene. The CDR3 sequence is 14 residues long. CDR3 in amino acids: CASSLPDRGFGYTF. CDR3 bases: TGTGCCAGCTCACTACCGGACAGGGGGTTTGGCTACACCTTC.

This clone showed up just once. The rearrangement uses TRBV6-5 and TRBJ2-1, with 9 bases aligning to TRBD2. CDR3 length: 14 residues. The trim removed 7 bases at V and 7 bases at J, leaving 8 bases unmatched. From germline, CDR1 is MNHEY and CDR2 SVGAGI. CDR3 bases: TGTGCCAGCAAACCAGTAGCGGGGGCGAATGAGCAGTTCTTC. It is translated as CASKPVAGANEQFF.